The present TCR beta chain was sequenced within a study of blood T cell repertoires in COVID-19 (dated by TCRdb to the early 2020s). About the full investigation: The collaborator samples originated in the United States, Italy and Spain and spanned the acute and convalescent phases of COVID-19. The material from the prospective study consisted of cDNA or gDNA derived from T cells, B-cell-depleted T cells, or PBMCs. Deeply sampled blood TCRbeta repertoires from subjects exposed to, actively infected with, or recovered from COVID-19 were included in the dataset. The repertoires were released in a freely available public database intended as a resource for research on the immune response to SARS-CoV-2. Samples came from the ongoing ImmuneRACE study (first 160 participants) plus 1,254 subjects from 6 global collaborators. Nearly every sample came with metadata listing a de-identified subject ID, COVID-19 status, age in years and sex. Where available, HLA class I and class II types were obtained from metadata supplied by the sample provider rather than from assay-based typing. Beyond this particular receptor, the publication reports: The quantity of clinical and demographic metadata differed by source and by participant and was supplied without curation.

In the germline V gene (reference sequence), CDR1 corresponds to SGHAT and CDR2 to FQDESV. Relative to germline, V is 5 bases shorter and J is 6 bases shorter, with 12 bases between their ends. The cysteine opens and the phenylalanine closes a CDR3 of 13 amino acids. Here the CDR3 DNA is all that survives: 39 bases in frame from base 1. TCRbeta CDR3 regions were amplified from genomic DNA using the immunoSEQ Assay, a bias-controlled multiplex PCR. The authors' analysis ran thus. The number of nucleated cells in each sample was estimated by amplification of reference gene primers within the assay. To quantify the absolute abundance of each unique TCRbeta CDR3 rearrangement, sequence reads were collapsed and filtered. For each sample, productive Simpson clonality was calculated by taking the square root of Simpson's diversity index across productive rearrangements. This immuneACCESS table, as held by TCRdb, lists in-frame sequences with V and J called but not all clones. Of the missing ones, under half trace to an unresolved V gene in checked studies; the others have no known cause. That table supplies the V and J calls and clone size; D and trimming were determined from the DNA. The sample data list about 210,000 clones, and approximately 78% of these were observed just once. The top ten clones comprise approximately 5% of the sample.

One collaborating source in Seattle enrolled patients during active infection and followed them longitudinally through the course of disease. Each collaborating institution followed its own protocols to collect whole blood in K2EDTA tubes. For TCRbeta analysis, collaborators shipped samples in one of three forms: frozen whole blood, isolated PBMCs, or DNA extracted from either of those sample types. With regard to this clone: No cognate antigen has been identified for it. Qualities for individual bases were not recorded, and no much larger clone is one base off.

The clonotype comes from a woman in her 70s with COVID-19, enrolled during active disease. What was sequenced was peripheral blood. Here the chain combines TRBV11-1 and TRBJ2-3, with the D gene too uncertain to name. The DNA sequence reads TGTGCCAGCAGCCCTGCCCTTCGGGATACGCAGTATTTT. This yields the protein CASSPALRDTQYF.